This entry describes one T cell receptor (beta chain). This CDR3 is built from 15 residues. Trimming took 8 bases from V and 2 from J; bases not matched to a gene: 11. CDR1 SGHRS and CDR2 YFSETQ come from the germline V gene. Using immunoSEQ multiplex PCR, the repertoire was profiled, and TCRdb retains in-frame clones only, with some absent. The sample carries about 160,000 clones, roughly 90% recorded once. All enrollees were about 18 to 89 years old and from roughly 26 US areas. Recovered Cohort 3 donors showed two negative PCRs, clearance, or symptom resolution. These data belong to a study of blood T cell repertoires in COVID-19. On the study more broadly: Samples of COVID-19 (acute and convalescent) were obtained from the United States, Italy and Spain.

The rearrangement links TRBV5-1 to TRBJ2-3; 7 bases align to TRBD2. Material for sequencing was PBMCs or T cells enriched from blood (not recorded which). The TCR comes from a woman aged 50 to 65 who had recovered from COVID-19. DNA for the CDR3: TGCGCCAGTCGCCCTCCGGGACTATACACAGATACGCAGTATTTT. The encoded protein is CASRPPGLYTDTQYF.